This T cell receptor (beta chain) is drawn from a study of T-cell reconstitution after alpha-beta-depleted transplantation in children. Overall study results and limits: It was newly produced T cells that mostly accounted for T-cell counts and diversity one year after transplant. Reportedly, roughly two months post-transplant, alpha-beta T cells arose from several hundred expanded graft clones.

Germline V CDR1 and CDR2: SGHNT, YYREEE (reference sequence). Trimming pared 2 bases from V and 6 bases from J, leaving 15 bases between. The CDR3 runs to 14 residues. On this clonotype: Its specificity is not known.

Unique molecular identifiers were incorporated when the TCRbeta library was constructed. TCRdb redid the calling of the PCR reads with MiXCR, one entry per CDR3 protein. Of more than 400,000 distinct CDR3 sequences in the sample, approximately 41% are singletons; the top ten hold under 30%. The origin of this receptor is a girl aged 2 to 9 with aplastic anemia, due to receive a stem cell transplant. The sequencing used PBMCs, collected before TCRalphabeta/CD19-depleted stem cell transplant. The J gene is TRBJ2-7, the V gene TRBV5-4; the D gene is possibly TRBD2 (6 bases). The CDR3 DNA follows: TGTGCCAGCAGCTTAATGCATCGCGGGGCCGAGCAGTACTTC. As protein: CASSLMHRGAEQYF.